A single sample gave rise to the 4 T cell receptor beta chains below, sequenced in a study of patients and donors after allogeneic stem cell transplantation (dated by TCRdb to about 2020). Libraries came from RT-PCR. Sequenced on a NextSeq 550. In-frame beta chains were kept once TCRdb had trimmed the public reads at Q25 with fastp and called clones with MiXCR. Each CDR3 protein appears once, grouped with its most common genes and DNA. Here the sample has approximately 61,000 distinct CDR3 sequences; 13% occur a single time. The top ten clonotypes cover more than 25% of the sample. The specimen sequenced was blood, either unsorted or a sorted T cell fraction (not recorded which). Receptors originate from a human donor who was either an allogeneic HSCT recipient or a stem cell or donor lymphocyte infusion donor (not recorded which). It is not recorded whose cells these are; they may come from a transplant donor.

This clonotype was found many times. The chain is built from TRBV28 and TRBJ1-2, with a tentative D call TRBD1 (6 bases). V lost 5 bases to trimming and J lost 4 bases, with 17 bases between them. Per germline, CDR1 MDHEN and CDR2 SYDVKM. The length of the CDR3 is 15 residues. Here the CDR3 reads CASSTEGDRPYGYTF. For the CDR3, the DNA is TGTGCCAGCAGTACCGAGGGCGACAGGCCCTATGGCTACACCTTC.

Ten or more counts support this clonotype. The chain recombines TRBV20-1 with TRBJ2-4; tentatively, D is TRBD2 (6 bases). CDR1 is DFQATT and CDR2 is SNEGSKA in the germline V gene (reference sequence). V was shortened by 3 bases and J by 5 bases, with 11 bases between the two germline ends. This CDR3 is 13 amino acids long. The CDR3 is CSARRSSENIQYF. The CDR3 nucleotides read TGCAGTGCTAGGCGGTCTAGCGAAAACATTCAGTACTTC.

This clonotype is medium-sized by share. The V gene is TRBV5-1, the J gene TRBJ2-3; D is possibly TRBD1 (6 bases). The germline V gene encodes CDR1 SGHRS and CDR2 YFSETQ. The ends were cut back, 0 bases at V and 2 bases at J, with 13 bases in the middle. The CDR3 runs to 16 residues. The chain's CDR3 is CASSLAEDSFTDTQYF. DNA of the CDR3: TGCGCCAGCAGCTTGGCCGAGGACAGTTTCACAGATACGCAGTATTTT.

Ten or more counts support this clonotype. The chain joins TRBV20-1 to TRBJ1-3; TRBD1 might be the D (5 bases). Germline V lookup: CDR1 DFQATT, CDR2 SNEGSKA (reference sequence). Trimming stripped 0 bases from V and 2 bases from J, with 5 bases between. The CDR3 is 13 residues long. The CDR3 nucleotides are TGCAGTGCTAGAGAAGGGGCTGGAAACACCATATATTTT. The encoded protein is CSAREGAGNTIYF.